This is a list of T cell receptor beta chains from one sample in a study of T cell responses to AZD1222 COVID-19 vaccine. Sequencing used immunoSEQ multiplex PCR; TCRdb keeps in-frame clones, though not all of them. The sample includes 150,000 to 200,000 clones, around 90% of them seen just once. Sequencing used peripheral blood, obtained on day 0 of AZD1222 vaccination. All receptors derive from an adult in good health. CDR3s include the opening cysteine and the closing phenylalanine or tryptophan. A D gene is named only where the DNA matches it firmly. Part of the rows lack a size; the others show once, few, many or a class for expanded clones.

j_gene,abundance,d_gene,v_gene,len,CDR3aa
TRBJ1-3,.,.,TRBV9,17,CASSPGSGGESGNTIYF
TRBJ1-2,.,.,TRBV30,13,CAWSARQESSNTF
TRBJ2-3,.,.,TRBV7-3,15,CASSLGPTGTDTQYF
TRBJ2-1,.,TRBD2,TRBV2,16,CASTVRAGGPYNEQFF
TRBJ1-6,.,.,TRBV7-2,15,CASSTSGSYNSPLHF
TRBJ2-7,.,.,TRBV9,14,CASSVDGSTYEQYF
TRBJ1-5,.,TRBD1,TRBV9,14,CASSSGQRDQPQHF
TRBJ2-1,once,TRBD2,TRBV5-4,16,CASSLEGTRARGEQFF
TRBJ2-7,.,.,TRBV30,14,CAWSLDMGGYEQYF
TRBJ1-4,.,.,TRBV4-3,16,CASSPPPAGANEKLFF